A single sample gave rise to the 31 T cell receptor beta chains below, sequenced in a study of beta chain features in type 1 diabetes. Notes on the study in general: Moderately but significantly shorter TCRB CDR3s were found in Type 1 diabetes patients in all four CD4+ subsets.

For these TCRs, the target antigens are not known. The whole isolated RNA underwent reverse transcription, so sequencing captured expressed TCRB transcripts. The table came from immunoSEQ multiplex PCR; TCRdb's copy has only in-frame clones and leaves some out. The top ten clones hold around 0.12% of a sample with about 650,000 clones, around 12% of them seen once. Sequencing was performed on naive CD4+ T cells from blood. Receptor source: a young man with type 1 diabetes.

This sequence joins TRBV6-5 and TRBJ2-1; no clear D gene. The germline gives CDR1 MNHEY, CDR2 SVGAGI. This CDR3 spans 12 amino acids. V was cut by 8 bases and J by 4 bases, with 9 bases left in between. The CDR3 loop is CASEGPYNEQFF. In DNA, the CDR3 is TGTGCCAGCGAAGGACCATACAATGAGCAGTTCTTC.

This chain joins TRBV19 and TRBJ1-5; a possible D gene is TRBD1 (5 bases). The CDR3 runs to 13 residues. Looked up from germline, CDR1 is LNHDA and CDR2 is SQIVND (reference sequence). Deletions cut 5 bases from V and 7 bases from J, with 12 bases between. The DNA for the CDR3 is TGTGCCAGTAGTCCAACAGGTTTACAGCCCCAGCATTTT. This encodes CASSPTGLQPQHF.

This clone occurred a few times. The gene calls are TRBV10-3 and TRBJ2-6; TRBD1 aligns across 8 bases. This CDR3 is built from 17 residues. J was trimmed by 3 bases and V by 6 bases; bases with no gene match: 10. CDR1 ENHRY and CDR2 SYGVKD come from the germline V gene. The CDR3 spells CAIRTGQEHFGANVLTF. The CDR3 coding sequence is TGTGCCATCAGGACGGGACAGGAGCATTTTGGGGCCAACGTCCTGACTTTC.

V usage is TRBV7-6 and J usage is TRBJ2-7; tentative D call: TRBD2 (5 bases). The CDR3 has 14 residues. The V gene lost 2 bases and the J gene lost 6 bases, with 14 bases spanning the gap. Germline V gene sequence: CDR1 SGHVS, CDR2 FNYEAQ. CDR3 DNA sequence: TGTGCCAGCAGCTTATCCAGGACCGAGGGCGAGCAGTACTTC. Translating it yields CASSLSRTEGEQYF.

A few counts support this clone. This chain uses TRBV9 with TRBJ2-6; the match to TRBD1 covers 10 bases. CDR1 and CDR2 from the germline V gene are SGDLS and YYNGEE. The CDR3 is 17 residues long. Losses at the gene ends were 3 bases for V and 3 bases for J; bases not matched to a gene: 6. CDR3 amino acids: CASSERQGASGANVLTF. The CDR3 bases are TGTGCCAGCAGCGAACGACAGGGGGCTAGTGGGGCCAACGTCCTGACTTTC.

The sample holds one count of this clone. V is TRBV6-5 and J is TRBJ1-1, with D maybe TRBD1 (6 bases). This CDR3 is 13 amino acids long. With 6 bases removed from V and 2 bases from J, the gap between germline ends came to 10 bases. Germline V CDR1 and CDR2: MNHEY, SVGAGI. CDR3 amino acids: CASRRQENTEAFF. Written as DNA, the CDR3 is TGTGCCAGCAGACGACAGGAAAACACTGAAGCTTTCTTT.

This chain joins TRBV7-2 and TRBJ2-5; no reliable D call. The V and J ends lost 3 bases and 0 bases respectively, with 5 bases between them. Germline V gene data show CDR1 as SGHTA and CDR2 as FQGNSA. This CDR3 is built from 13 residues. The CDR3 DNA reads TGTGCCAGCAGCTTCTACAACCAAGAGACCCAGTACTTC. Translated, it gives CASSFYNQETQYF.

On this clone itself: A read error may produce the germline difference seen at one junction end. The gene calls are TRBV7-8 and TRBJ2-1; either TRBD1 or TRBD2 may fit D (5 bases each). Per the germline V gene, CDR1 is SGHVS and CDR2 is FQNEAQ. There are 14 residues in the CDR3. The CDR3 sequence is CASRARDQINEQFF. As DNA, the CDR3 is TGTGCGAGCAGGGCCCGGGACCAGATCAATGAGCAGTTCTTC. Looking up the rest from reference TRBV7-8 and TRBJ2-1 gives the full variable domain: GAGVSQSPRYKVAKRGQDVALRCDPISGHVSLFWYQQALGQGPEFLTYFQNEAQLDKSGLPSDRFFAERPEGSVSTLKIQRTQQEDSAVYLCASRARDQINEQFFGPGTRLTVL.

This clone was picked up a small number of times. The chain has TRBV4-2 and TRBJ2-3, with D uncertain. CDR3 length: 15 amino acids. Germline assignment: CDR1 LGHNA and CDR2 YNFKEQ. V lost 0 bases to trimming and J lost 2 bases, with 9 bases between them. The DNA of the CDR3 is TGTGCCAGCAGCCAAGATGGTAGGATCACAGATACGCAGTATTTT. This translates into CASSQDGRITDTQYF.

A few counts support this clone. The rearrangement links TRBV7-9 to TRBJ2-2, with D hard to call. The CDR3 contains 14 residues. Trimming took 5 bases from V and 0 from J, leaving 7 bases between them. CDR1 is SEHNR and CDR2 is FQNEAQ in the germline V gene (reference sequence). The CDR3 DNA reads TGTGCCAGCAGCAATATGGCGAACACCGGGGAGCTGTTTTTT. Its translation is CASSNMANTGELFF.

This clone was counted only a few times. The chain is built from TRBV9 and TRBJ2-6; D is unclear. Germline V gene data show CDR1 as SGDLS and CDR2 as YYNGEE. V was cut by 0 bases and J by 3 bases, with 7 bases left in between. The CDR3 totals 15 residues. CDR3: CASSVAAGGANVLTF. CDR3 nucleotides: TGTGCCAGCAGCGTAGCTGCTGGTGGGGCCAACGTCCTGACTTTC.

The sample holds a few counts of this clone. The chain combines TRBV5-4 with TRBJ2-7; D unresolved. This CDR3 is 13 amino acids long. CDR1 SGHNT and CDR2 YYREEE come from the germline V gene (reference sequence). Trimming took off 0 bases at V and 0 bases at J, with 4 bases between the two ends. The CDR3 loop reads CASSLVSSYEQYF. In DNA form, the CDR3 reads TGTGCCAGCAGCTTGGTAAGCTCCTACGAGCAGTACTTC.

This clone was detected only a few times. The chain is built from TRBV5-1 and TRBJ2-2, with TRBD2 matching over 11 bases. Looked up from germline, CDR1 is SGHRS and CDR2 is YFSETQ. Germline trimming cut 4 bases from V and 5 bases from J; bases unmatched to any gene: 13. The CDR3 spans 18 residues. This CDR3 reads CASSPGGLAGGRTGELFF. CDR3 nucleotides: TGCGCCAGCAGCCCTGGAGGGCTAGCGGGGGGACGGACCGGGGAGCTGTTTTTT.

Only a few counts were recorded for this clone. This sample includes further DNA sequences coding for the same CDR3. This rearrangement joins TRBV6-6 to TRBJ1-1, with no clear D. Germline CDR1 reads MNHNY; CDR2 reads SVGAGI (reference sequence). V gave up 2 bases and J gave up 1 base, with 5 bases separating them. This CDR3 is built from 13 residues. CDR3 coding DNA: TGTGCCAGCAGTTACCCAGAGAACACTGAAGCTTTCTTT. This gives the protein CASSYPENTEAFF.

The rearrangement links TRBV19 to TRBJ2-1; unclear D gene. The CDR3 runs 14 residues. Per the germline V gene, CDR1 is LNHDA and CDR2 is SQIVND (reference sequence). V lost 5 bases and J lost 5, with 13 bases in between. The CDR3 loop reads CASSVIKADNEQFF. For the CDR3, the DNA is TGTGCCAGTAGTGTTATCAAGGCTGACAATGAGCAGTTCTTC.

The CDR3 DNA reads as TGTGCCAGCAGCCAGGGGAGCACAGATACGCAGTATTTT. This encodes CASSQGSTDTQYF. The rearrangement uses TRBV6-5 and TRBJ2-3; possible D gene TRBD1, 6 bases. The CDR3 length is 13 residues. Germline assignment: CDR1 MNHEY and CDR2 SVGAGI. V lost 6 bases and J 0 bases, leaving 7 bases between the germline ends.

The genes are TRBV2 and TRBJ1-2, with unresolved D. The CDR3 runs 11 residues. Trimming cost V 2 bases and J 6 bases, with 4 bases left between them. Germline V gene data show CDR1 as SNHLY and CDR2 as FYNNEI. The CDR3 spells CASSERDGYTF. CDR3 DNA sequence: TGTGCCAGCAGTGAACGGGATGGCTACACCTTC.

This sequence joins TRBV30 and TRBJ2-3; tentatively, D is TRBD1 or TRBD2 (6 bases each). V shed 3 bases and J shed 12 bases, with 16 bases lying between them. Germline loops: CDR1 GTSNPN, CDR2 SVGIG (reference sequence). The CDR3 is 12 residues long. This CDR3 reads CAWSVRGADQYF. As DNA, the CDR3 is TGTGCCTGGAGCGTAAGGGGGGCAGACCAGTATTTT. The whole variable domain, remainder taken from reference TRBV30 and TRBJ2-3, is SQTIHQWPATLVQPVGSPLSLECTVEGTSNPNLYWYRQAAGRGLQLLFYSVGIGQISSEVPQNLSASRPQDRQFILSSKKLLLSDSGFYLCAWSVRGADQYFGPGTRLTVL.

The genes are TRBV7-9 and TRBJ1-1; tentatively, D is TRBD1 (6 bases). Germline-derived CDR1 and CDR2 are SEHNR and FQNEAQ (reference sequence). This CDR3 is built from 15 residues. V lost 3 bases to trimming and J lost 0 bases, with 11 bases between them. The CDR3 DNA is TGTGCCAGCAGCTTCAAAGGGGGAATGAACACTGAAGCTTTCTTT. Its translation: CASSFKGGMNTEAFF.

The rearrangement uses TRBV7-2 and TRBJ2-1, with 14 positions matching TRBD2. The V gene end was trimmed by 5 bases and the J gene end by 2 bases; junction bases not matched to a gene: 2. Germline lookup yields CDR1 SGHTA and CDR2 FQGNSA. This CDR3 contains 16 residues. The CDR3 region is CASSRLAGGPYNEQFF. The CDR3 DNA reads TGTGCCAGCAGCCGACTAGCGGGGGGGCCCTACAATGAGCAGTTCTTC.

This clone turned up a few times. The V gene is TRBV7-9, the J gene TRBJ2-3; D is undetermined. The germline gives CDR1 SEHNR, CDR2 FQNEAQ (reference sequence). There are 12 residues in the CDR3. The V end lost 5 bases, the J end lost 4 bases, and 7 bases lay between the germline ends. In DNA, the CDR3 is TGTGCCAGCAGCCCCGCCCCAGATACGCAGTATTTT. As protein: CASSPAPDTQYF.

This chain links TRBV28 with TRBJ2-1; no clear D gene. Germline V gives CDR1 MDHEN, CDR2 SYDVKM. The V end lost 4 bases, the J end lost 0 bases, and 7 bases lay between the germline ends. The CDR3 is made up of 14 amino acids. The CDR3 DNA reads TGTGCCAGCAGTTCCAGGCTCTCCTACAATGAGCAGTTCTTC. Protein product: CASSSRLSYNEQFF.

The gene calls are TRBV18 and TRBJ2-3; D perhaps matches TRBD2 (5 bases). CDR1 KGHSH and CDR2 LQKENI come from the germline V gene. This CDR3 is 14 amino acids long. V gave up 2 bases and J gave up 6 bases, with 12 bases separating them. CDR3 amino acids: CASSPETTGDTQYF. The CDR3, as DNA: TGTGCCAGCTCACCAGAGACTACGGGGGATACGCAGTATTTT.

J is TRBJ2-5 and V is TRBV5-1, with 7 bases lining up with TRBD1. With 4 bases clipped from V and 4 bases from J, the junction kept 7 bases outside the gene matches. This CDR3 comprises 14 residues. Per germline, CDR1 SGHRS and CDR2 YFSETQ. Here the CDR3 reads CASSTHRGGETQYF. The CDR3, as DNA: TGCGCCAGCAGCACCCACAGGGGCGGAGAGACCCAGTACTTC.

A few counts support this clone. The chain recombines TRBV10-3 with TRBJ1-6; D not resolved. Trimming pared 5 bases from V and 8 bases from J, leaving 13 bases between. Germline-derived CDR1 and CDR2 are ENHRY and SYGVKD. The CDR3 spans 14 residues. The CDR3 DNA reads as TGTGCCATCAGTTCCACAATCACCGATTCACCCCTCCACTTT. Its translation is CAISSTITDSPLHF.

This sequence joins TRBV10-1 and TRBJ2-3, with D unclear. V lost 1 base and J 10 bases, leaving 9 bases between the germline ends. The germline gives CDR1 WNHNN, CDR2 SYGVQD (reference sequence). CDR3 length: 12 amino acids. The DNA for the CDR3 is TGCGCCAGCAGTGAGTTTCCAGAGCCGCAGTATTTT. Translating it yields CASSEFPEPQYF.

This clone appeared a few times. The chain carries TRBV7-3 and TRBJ1-2; 9 bases fit TRBD1. This CDR3 has 13 amino acids. The trim removed 6 bases at V and 7 bases at J, leaving 6 bases unmatched. Germline V gene data show CDR1 as SGHTA and CDR2 as FQGTGA. CDR3 in DNA: TGTGCCAGCAGTCCGGACAGGGGATTTGGCTACACCTTC. This codes for CASSPDRGFGYTF.

This clone was found a few times. This chain joins TRBV29-1 and TRBJ2-1; D is tentatively TRBD1 or TRBD2 (6 bases each). V was pared by 6 bases and J by 7 bases, with 13 bases between. CDR1 SQVTM and CDR2 ANQGSEA come from the germline V gene. The CDR3 extends over 12 amino acids. CDR3: CSVPGAGNEQFF. The CDR3, as DNA: TGCAGCGTCCCGGGGGCGGGGAATGAGCAGTTCTTC.

This clone showed up just a few times. The chain is built from TRBV7-2 and TRBJ2-6; weak D call: TRBD2 (6 bases). The CDR3 length is 16 residues. Germline CDR1 reads SGHTA; CDR2 reads FQGNSA. The germline V and J ends were trimmed by 0 bases and 4 bases, with 10 bases remaining between them. The CDR3 is CASSLAIAGGANVLTF. CDR3 bases: TGTGCCAGCAGCTTAGCAATCGCGGGAGGGGCCAACGTCCTGACTTTC.

The J gene is TRBJ2-1, the V gene TRBV28; 9 positions agree with TRBD2. CDR1 and CDR2 from the germline V gene are MDHEN and SYDVKM. Trimming took 7 bases from V and 1 from J; bases not matched to a gene: 14. This CDR3 contains 18 residues. CDR3 in DNA: TGTGCCAGCATTCGGGGACTAGCCGGCTTGGGGTCCTACAATGAGCAGTTCTTC. It yields the protein CASIRGLAGLGSYNEQFF.

V usage is TRBV6-1 and J usage is TRBJ1-2; D is unresolved. V was pared by 0 bases and J by 1 base, with 6 bases between. The CDR3 contains 14 residues. Germline CDR1 reads MNHNS; CDR2 reads SASEGT. This CDR3 is CASSEAGSNYGYTF. CDR3 nucleotides: TGTGCCAGCAGTGAAGCGGGCAGTAACTATGGCTACACCTTC.